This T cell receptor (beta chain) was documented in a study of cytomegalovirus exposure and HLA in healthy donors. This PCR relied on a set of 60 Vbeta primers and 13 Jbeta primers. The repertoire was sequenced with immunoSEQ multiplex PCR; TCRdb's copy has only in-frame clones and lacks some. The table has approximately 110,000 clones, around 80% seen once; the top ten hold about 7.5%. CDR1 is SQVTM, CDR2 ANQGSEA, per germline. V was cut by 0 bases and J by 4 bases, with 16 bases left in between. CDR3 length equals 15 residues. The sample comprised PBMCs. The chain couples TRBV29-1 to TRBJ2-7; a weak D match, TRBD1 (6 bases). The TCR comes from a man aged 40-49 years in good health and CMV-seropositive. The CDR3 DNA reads TGCAGCGTTGAAGAGGGACCAACAGGGATATACGAGCAGTACTTC. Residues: CSVEEGPTGIYEQYF.